This passage covers 18 T cell receptor beta chains from one sample sequenced in a study of blood T cell repertoires in COVID-19. Clones were sequenced by immunoSEQ multiplex PCR, and TCRdb holds only the in-frame ones, with some missing. The profile shows more than 45,000 clones, just over 85% of them singletons. The sequenced sample consisted of peripheral blood. These receptors all come from a man aged 65 to 85 with acute or convalescent COVID-19.

This chain uses TRBV6-5 with TRBJ1-1; maybe TRBD1 (6 bases). This CDR3 is 15 amino acids long. V was clipped by 6 bases and J by 1 base, with 15 bases between them. CDR1 and CDR2 from the germline V gene are MNHEY and SVGAGI. DNA of the CDR3: TGTGCCAGCAGGTCATCAGGGGCGACGAACACTGAAGCTTTCTTT. Encoded protein: CASRSSGATNTEAFF.

The gene calls are TRBV5-6 and TRBJ1-1, with TRBD1 matching over 10 bases. This CDR3 contains 15 residues. Germline V CDR1 and CDR2: SGHDT, YYEEEE. The trim removed 5 bases at V and 5 bases at J, leaving 9 bases unmatched. The CDR3 nucleotides are TGTGCCAGCAGTCCGACGGGACAGGGGAGAACTGAAGCTTTCTTT. Protein product: CASSPTGQGRTEAFF.

The chain carries TRBV24-1 and TRBJ2-1; possible D gene TRBD2, 7 bases. Germline lookup yields CDR1 KGHDR and CDR2 SFDVKD. Trimming pared 5 bases from V and 7 bases from J, leaving 11 bases between. The CDR3 contains 13 residues. DNA of the CDR3: TGTGCCACCAGTGGGGGGGGGCATAATGAGCAGTTCTTC. As protein: CATSGGGHNEQFF.

V is TRBV6-2 or TRBV6-3 and J is TRBJ2-1; 10 nucleotides agree with TRBD2. The CDR3 is made up of 18 amino acids. The germline gives CDR1 MNHEY, CDR2 SVGEGT. Germline trimming cut 5 bases from V and 9 bases from J; bases unmatched to any gene: 19. The CDR3 bases are TGTGCCAGCAGTCCCACCCCTGAGAGCGGGAGGGCCATAAGTGAGCAGTTCTTC. Amino acid sequence: CASSPTPESGRAISEQFF.

The chain uses TRBV6-5 and TRBJ1-2; D is undetermined. V was cut by 5 bases and J by 2 bases, with 9 bases left in between. The CDR3 consists of 13 residues. Germline V lookup: CDR1 MNHEY, CDR2 SVGAGI. CDR3 coding DNA: TGTGCCAGCAGTATCGACTGGAACTATGGCTACACCTTC. Its translation is CASSIDWNYGYTF.

The chain combines TRBV5-4 with TRBJ1-3; 7 bases are a match to TRBD1. With 4 bases clipped from V and 3 bases from J, the junction kept 4 bases outside the gene matches. The CDR3 spans 14 residues. Germline V gene data show CDR1 as SGHNT and CDR2 as YYREEE (reference sequence). The CDR3 DNA is TGTGCCAGCAGCACTGGGACAGATGGAAACACCATATATTTT. This encodes CASSTGTDGNTIYF.

The chain has TRBV19 and TRBJ1-1; weak D call: TRBD1 (5 bases). This CDR3 is 14 amino acids long. Germline assignment: CDR1 LNHDA and CDR2 SQIVND (reference sequence). V was trimmed by 6 bases and J by 6 bases, leaving 17 bases between them. The CDR3: CASSAGHSHAEAFF. The CDR3 region has the DNA TGTGCCAGTAGCGCCGGACACTCGCATGCTGAAGCTTTCTTT.

The chain links TRBV7-8 to TRBJ2-7; possibly TRBD2 for D (5 bases). The CDR3 is 14 amino acids. The germline V gene encodes CDR1 SGHVS and CDR2 FQNEAQ. Trimming stripped 3 bases from V and 0 bases from J, with 9 bases between. The chain's CDR3 is CASSLWESSYEQYF. CDR3 DNA: TGTGCCAGCAGCTTGTGGGAGAGCTCCTACGAGCAGTACTTC. Supplemented by reference TRBV7-8 and TRBJ2-7, the full variable domain reads GAGVSQSPRYKVAKRGQDVALRCDPISGHVSLFWYQQALGQGPEFLTYFQNEAQLDKSGLPSDRFFAERPEGSVSTLKIQRTQQEDSAVYLCASSLWESSYEQYFGPGTRLTVT.

This chain joins TRBV5-1 and TRBJ2-3; 10 positions agree with TRBD1. The J segment lost 6 bases and the V segment lost 4 bases, leaving 5 bases of the junction unmatched. The CDR3 is 14 residues long. Germline-derived CDR1 and CDR2 are SGHRS and YFSETQ. CDR3 in amino acids: CASSQGTGVDTQYF. The CDR3 DNA reads TGCGCCAGCAGCCAGGGGACAGGGGTGGATACGCAGTATTTT.

The chain joins TRBV4-3 to TRBJ1-2, with a weak D call TRBD1 (5 bases). V was trimmed by 0 bases and J by 2 bases, leaving 7 bases between them. CDR1 is LGHNA and CDR2 is YSLEER in the germline V gene. The CDR3 totals 14 residues. This chain's CDR3 is CASSQDHRNYGYTF. For the CDR3, the DNA is TGCGCCAGCAGCCAAGATCACAGGAACTATGGCTACACCTTC.

The V gene is TRBV6-5, the J gene TRBJ2-3; TRBD1 matches at 12 bases. V shed 5 bases and J 12 bases; nucleotides not matched to a gene: 9. The CDR3 is 14 residues long. CDR1 and CDR2 (germline): MNHEY, SVGAGI. CDR3 loop: CASSLGQGALIQYF. CDR3 nucleotides: TGTGCCAGCAGTCTGGGACAGGGGGCTCTGATACAGTATTTT.

The chain joins TRBV18 to TRBJ2-1, with TRBD2 identical over 7 bases. The CDR3 extends over 15 amino acids. Trimming at V came to 3 bases and at J to 3 bases, leaving 5 bases not matched to a gene. The germline gives CDR1 KGHSH, CDR2 LQKENI. The CDR3 here is CASSPPGGSYNEQFF. CDR3 in DNA: TGTGCCAGCTCACCGCCCGGGGGGAGCTACAATGAGCAGTTCTTC. Together with reference TRBV18 and TRBJ2-1, the CDR3 gives the full variable domain: NAGVMQNPRHLVRRRGQEARLRCSPMKGHSHVYWYRQLPEEGLKFMVYLQKENIIDESGMPKERFSAEFPKEGPSILRIQQVVRGDSAAYFCASSPPGGSYNEQFFGPGTRLTVL.

This clone was recorded once. This chain links TRBV28 with TRBJ2-1, with TRBD2 identical over 10 bases. The CDR3 extends over 16 amino acids. Germline CDR1 reads MDHEN; CDR2 reads SYDVKM. The trim removed 6 bases at V and 2 bases at J, leaving 7 bases unmatched. DNA of the CDR3: TGTGCCAGCAGCTTACAAACTAGCGGGACCTACAATGAGCAGTTCTTC. Amino acid sequence: CASSLQTSGTYNEQFF.

The V and J genes are TRBV7-8 and TRBJ2-7; unclear D gene. The CDR3 consists of 11 residues. Trimming pared 5 bases from V and 3 bases from J, leaving 5 bases between. Germline lookup yields CDR1 SGHVS and CDR2 FQNEAQ. The CDR3, as DNA: TGTGCCAGCAGCCTATACTACGAGCAGTACTTC. It codes for CASSLYYEQYF.

The rearrangement links TRBV7-2 to TRBJ2-1; TRBD1 might be the D (5 bases). Trimming took 2 bases from V and 6 from J, leaving 8 bases between them. The CDR3 runs 13 residues. The germline gives CDR1 SGHTA, CDR2 FQGNSA. The CDR3 loop is CASSLLRGNEQFF. For the CDR3, the DNA is TGTGCCAGCAGCTTATTAAGGGGCAATGAGCAGTTCTTC.

The sample holds one count of this clone. The V call is TRBV27, the J call TRBJ2-5; TRBD2 agrees at 10 bases. V trimming: 8 bases; J trimming: 2 bases; junction bases outside the gene matches: 11. Germline values: CDR1 MNHEY, CDR2 SMNVEV (reference sequence). This CDR3 spans 16 amino acids. The chain's CDR3 is CASRRLDSGGQETQYF. The CDR3 bases are TGTGCCAGCCGACGCCTGGATAGCGGGGGGCAAGAGACCCAGTACTTC.

V gene TRBV11-2 combines with J gene TRBJ1-1; maybe TRBD1 (6 bases). V lost 5 bases to trimming and J lost 5 bases, with 18 bases between them. Germline CDR1 is SGHAT and CDR2 is FQNNGV. This CDR3 is 15 amino acids long. CDR3 in DNA: TGTGCCAGCAGCCAGATCGGGGCAGGGGATACTGAAGCTTTCTTT. Translated, it gives CASSQIGAGDTEAFF.

The rearrangement links TRBV5-1 to TRBJ2-5; 14 bases agree with TRBD2. This CDR3 has 16 residues. CDR1 and CDR2 from the germline V gene are SGHRS and YFSETQ. Unmatched junction bases numbered 7, after V lost 4 bases and J lost 5 bases. This chain's CDR3 is CASSPGTSGGSETQYF. CDR3 nucleotides: TGCGCCAGCAGCCCGGGGACTAGCGGGGGTAGCGAGACCCAGTACTTC. The full variable domain, with the rest looked up from reference TRBV5-1 and TRBJ2-5, is KAGVTQTPRYLIKTRGQQVTLSCSPISGHRSVSWYQQTPGQGLQFLFEYFSETQRNKGNFPGRFSGRQFSNSRSEMNVSTLELGDSALYLCASSPGTSGGSETQYFGPGTRLLVL.